The source of this TCR beta chain is a study of T cell responses to AZD1222 COVID-19 vaccine. For this clone: Its cognate antigen is unknown.

Germline values: CDR1 LNHNV, CDR2 YYDKDF (reference sequence). V shed 3 bases and J 3 bases; nucleotides not matched to a gene: 7. CDR3 length: 15 residues. TCRdb's copy holds only in-frame clones and misses some; the assay was immunoSEQ multiplex PCR. Of approximately 100,000 clones listed, roughly 85% are singletons. Study-wide results and limits: Only a handful of AZD1222 recipients tested seropositive at baseline.

The receptor's source is an adult who received the AZD1222 COVID-19 vaccine. The chain carries TRBV15 and TRBJ2-7, with 8 bases lining up with TRBD1. The sample was peripheral blood, taken 28 days after the second AZD1222 dose. The CDR3 DNA sequence: TGTGCCACCAGCAGCGGACAGGGTGAGATCTACGAGCAGTACTTC. Protein product: CATSSGQGEIYEQYF.